This passage covers 5 T cell receptor beta chains from one sample sequenced in a study of long-term antiretroviral therapy in people with HIV. This was the immunoSEQ v3.0 assay at survey level. TCRdb's copy holds only in-frame clones and misses some; the assay was immunoSEQ multiplex PCR. The data contain 15,000 to 20,000 clones, more than 75% of them singletons. The sequenced sample was unsorted PBMCs, obtained 0.7 years before starting antiretroviral therapy. These TCRs come from a man aged 50 to 59 with HIV.

The chain links TRBV5-1 to TRBJ2-7; TRBD2 agrees at 9 bases. The CDR3 is made up of 16 amino acids. The V and J ends lost 4 bases and 3 bases, in that order; junction bases with no gene match: 11. Germline CDR1 SGHRS, CDR2 YFSETQ. CDR3 loop: CASSPGGLAGSYEQYF. In nucleotides, the CDR3 is TGCGCCAGCAGCCCAGGAGGCCTAGCGGGAAGCTACGAGCAGTACTTC.

The V and J genes are TRBV29-1 and TRBJ1-2; D might be TRBD1 (5 bases). In germline, CDR1 is SQVTM, CDR2 ANQGSEA. The germline V and J ends were trimmed by 6 bases and 8 bases, with 25 bases remaining between them. This CDR3 spans 15 amino acids. CDR3 DNA sequence: TGCAGCGTGGGGGAGAGGGCAGGGAGGGGACGGGGCTACACCTTC. Its protein is CSVGERAGRGRGYTF.

This clone was seen a single time. The chain combines TRBV5-6 with TRBJ2-5; D is uncertain. CDR1 SGHDT and CDR2 YYEEEE come from the germline V gene. This CDR3 region has 15 residues. The V end was cut by 4 bases, the J end by 2 bases, with 15 bases between. The CDR3 DNA reads TGTGCCAGCAGCCCAAGCCTTATGGGGCAAGAGACCCAGTACTTC. Residues: CASSPSLMGQETQYF.

This clone appeared a few times. J is TRBJ2-7 and V is TRBV5-1; D is perhaps TRBD1 or TRBD2 (6 bases each). Trimming pared 2 bases from V and 5 bases from J, leaving 14 bases between. From germline, CDR1 is SGHRS and CDR2 YFSETQ. The CDR3 has 14 residues. CDR3 sequence (DNA): TGCGCCAGCAGCTTTAGGTGGGGGGCCCACGAGCAGTACTTC. It yields the protein CASSFRWGAHEQYF.

The V call is TRBV5-4, the J call TRBJ2-7, with 8 bases fitting TRBD2. V lost 3 bases and J lost 2; bases outside the gene matches: 4. CDR1 is SGHNT and CDR2 is YYREEE in the germline V gene (reference sequence). This CDR3 has 14 amino acids. CDR3 sequence: CASSWAGLAYEQYF. The CDR3 DNA reads TGTGCCAGCAGCTGGGCGGGACTAGCCTACGAGCAGTACTTC.